This T cell receptor (beta chain) was recovered during a study of PD-1 blockade in classical Hodgkin lymphoma. Study-wide findings and caveats: With CD4+ cells, TCR diversity rose significantly by C4D1, but not with CD8+ cells.

TCRdb keeps only in-frame clones here, not all; method: immunoSEQ multiplex PCR. The table records about 110,000 clones, about 89% of them present only once. Every one of the patients relapsed after autologous stem cell transplantation (brentuximab vedotin exposure was variable). Regarding this clone: The antigen is not known.

CDR1 and CDR2 from the germline V gene are SEHNR and FQNEAQ (reference sequence). The CDR3 covers 11 residues. V lost 5 bases to trimming and J lost 6 bases, with 6 bases between them. The input for sequencing was peripheral blood mononuclear cells (PBMCs), taken before the second cycle of nivolumab. The receptor comes from a human donor with classical Hodgkin lymphoma. The chain employs TRBV7-9 and TRBJ2-3, with D unresolved. CDR3 protein: CASSSEDTQYF. DNA for the CDR3: TGTGCCAGCAGCAGCGAGGATACGCAGTATTTT.